A selection of T cell receptor beta chains follows, all from one sample in a study of blood T cell repertoires in COVID-19. Sequencing was performed with immunoSEQ multiplex PCR; in TCRdb, only in-frame clones are kept and a portion is missing. The sample lists some 300,000 clones; around 88% were seen once. Sequenced input: peripheral blood. The receptor set was obtained from a woman aged 25 to 39 who had recovered from COVID-19. Both conserved end residues are part of each CDR3. Fields, in order: V gene, D gene, clone size, J gene, CDR3 length, CDR3 protein, CDR3 DNA. A D gene is named only where the DNA matches it firmly. Not all rows give a size; the values are once, few, many and, for expanded clones, a class.

TRBV18	-	-	TRBJ2-1	13	CASSPLRDNEQFF	TGTGCCAGCTCACCACTGCGCGACAATGAGCAGTTCTTC
TRBV7-2	-	-	TRBJ2-5	13	CASSLWGEETQYF	TGTGCCAGCAGCTTATGGGGGGAAGAGACCCAGTACTTC
TRBV30	-	-	TRBJ1-1	15	CAWRAEGAVNTEAFF	TGTGCCTGGAGGGCGGAGGGCGCAGTGAACACTGAAGCTTTCTTT
TRBV2	-	-	TRBJ2-5	12	CASSDQRLTQYF	TGTGCCAGCAGTGACCAGAGGTTGACCCAGTACTTC
TRBV7-6	-	-	TRBJ1-1	13	CASSSQINTEAFF	TGTGCCAGCAGCTCTCAGATTAACACTGAAGCTTTCTTT
TRBV30	TRBD1	-	TRBJ2-3	15	CAWSGGQGFTDTQYF	TGTGCCTGGAGTGGGGGACAGGGGTTCACAGATACGCAGTATTTT
TRBV6-6	-	-	TRBJ1-4	14	CASSYSRGSLKLFF	TGTGCCAGCAGTTACTCGAGAGGCAGCCTAAAACTGTTTTTT
TRBV19	-	-	TRBJ2-6	16	CASKGRQDSGANVLTF	TGTGCCAGTAAGGGGAGGCAAGACTCTGGGGCCAACGTCCTGACTTTC
TRBV19	TRBD1	-	TRBJ2-7	15	CASTTGTGGVYEQYF	TGTGCCAGTACGACCGGGACAGGGGGAGTCTACGAGCAGTACTTC
TRBV6-1	-	-	TRBJ1-2	15	CASSEVGAHYYGYTF	TGTGCCAGCAGTGAAGTGGGGGCGCATTACTATGGCTACACCTTC
TRBV30	TRBD1	-	TRBJ2-7	14	CAWSQGQGTYEQYF	TGTGCCTGGAGTCAGGGACAGGGGACCTACGAGCAGTACTTC
TRBV7-9	TRBD2	-	TRBJ2-1	16	CASSLEARLAGDEQFF	TGTGCCAGCAGCTTAGAGGCGAGACTAGCGGGGGATGAGCAGTTCTTC
TRBV9	-	-	TRBJ1-1	13	CASSVTTGSEAFF	TGTGCCAGCAGCGTAACCACAGGGAGTGAAGCTTTCTTT
TRBV27	-	-	TRBJ2-2	13	CASSLTRGGELFF	TGTGCCAGCAGCCTCACAAGGGGGGGGGAGCTGTTTTTT
TRBV20-1	-	-	TRBJ2-2	17	CSASSEEAPKGAGELFF	TGCAGTGCTAGTTCGGAAGAGGCACCAAAAGGGGCCGGGGAGCTGTTTTTT
TRBV7-2	TRBD1	once	TRBJ1-2	17	CASSLGQGSLLNYGYTF	TGTGCCAGCAGCCTTGGACAGGGATCCTTATTAAACTATGGCTACACCTTC
TRBV4-2	-	once	TRBJ2-2	15	CASSPGRGAAGELFF	TGTGCCAGCAGCCCTGGACGGGGGGCGGCCGGGGAGCTGTTTTTT